These 10 T cell receptor beta chains originate from one sample sequenced in a study of blood T cell repertoires in COVID-19. The method was immunoSEQ multiplex PCR; TCRdb's version includes in-frame clones alone and lacks a portion of them. Seen here are over 450,000 clones, less than 90% observed once, and the top ten hold around 8%. The sample comprised peripheral blood. These receptors all come from a woman aged 45-65 years with COVID-19, enrolled during active disease.

The rearrangement uses TRBV3-1 (or the pseudogene TRBV3-2) and TRBJ1-6; 9 bases fit TRBD1. The CDR3 extends over 16 amino acids. V gave up 4 bases and J gave up 9 bases; unmatched junction bases: 10. Germline-derived CDR1 and CDR2 are LGHDT and YNNKEL (reference sequence). The CDR3 here is CASSLTGGEIGSPLHF. CDR3 DNA: TGTGCCAGCAGCCTTACAGGGGGCGAAATAGGTTCACCCCTCCACTTT.

The chain employs TRBV6-5 and TRBJ2-7; the D gene is possibly TRBD2 (6 bases). V lost 4 bases to trimming and J lost 4 bases, with 14 bases between them. The CDR3 is 14 residues long. Germline loops: CDR1 MNHEY, CDR2 SVGAGI. The CDR3 loop reads CASSSQRVRYEQYF. The CDR3 DNA is TGTGCCAGCAGTTCCCAGCGGGTAAGGTACGAGCAGTACTTC.

This chain uses TRBV5-1 with TRBJ2-2, with 11 bases identical to TRBD2. Germline CDR1 is SGHRS and CDR2 is YFSETQ. CDR3 length: 17 residues. Trimming removed 4 bases from V and 0 bases from J; junction bases left unmatched: 5. The CDR3 DNA sequence: TGCGCCAGCAGCAAGACTAGCGGGGCGTCGAACACCGGGGAGCTGTTTTTT. This codes for CASSKTSGASNTGELFF.

The chain is built from TRBV10-3 and TRBJ1-4; TRBD1 matches 9 bases. The CDR3 loop spans 15 amino acids. Trimming cost V 10 bases and J 8 bases; bases outside gene matches: 14. The germline gives CDR1 ENHRY, CDR2 SYGVKD. As DNA, the CDR3 is TGTGCCACCGGTCCGTTACAGGGGGCGAACGAAAAACTGTTTTTT. Its translation: CATGPLQGANEKLFF.

The chain joins TRBV5-6 to TRBJ1-1, with D possibly TRBD1 on 6 matching bases. V shed 7 bases and J shed 4 bases, with 11 bases lying between them. The CDR3 extends over 12 amino acids. Germline V gene lookup returns CDR1 SGHDT and CDR2 YYEEEE. The CDR3 sequence: CASRGQITEAFF. In DNA form, the CDR3 reads TGTGCCAGCCGAGGACAGATCACTGAAGCTTTCTTT.

V is TRBV23-1 and J is TRBJ1-2; perhaps TRBD1 as D (5 bases). TRBV23-1 is filed as an ORF, its function uncertain. CDR3 length: 14 amino acids. V lost 3 bases and J lost 4, with 12 bases in between. CDR3 region: CASSHSGHLYGYTF. CDR3 nucleotides: TGCGCCAGCAGTCATTCAGGACATCTCTATGGCTACACCTTC.

The J gene is TRBJ1-2, the V gene TRBV10-2, with a tentative D call TRBD1 (5 bases). Germline assignment: CDR1 WSHSY and CDR2 SAAADI. V lost 6 bases and J 6 bases, leaving 8 bases between the germline ends. This CDR3 is 11 amino acids long. The chain's CDR3 is CASRGPDGYTF. CDR3 DNA sequence: TGCGCCAGCAGGGGGCCCGATGGCTACACCTTC.

This clone has a single count. The chain carries TRBV28 and TRBJ2-7; the D gene is possibly TRBD2 (5 bases). The CDR3 covers 13 residues. Germline loops: CDR1 MDHEN, CDR2 SYDVKM. V dropped 3 bases and J dropped 7 bases, with 13 bases sitting between them. The CDR3 sequence: CASSFSGFGEQYF. In DNA form, the CDR3 reads TGTGCCAGCAGTTTTTCGGGGTTCGGGGAGCAGTACTTC.

V and J are TRBV29-1 and TRBJ2-3; 10 bases fit TRBD2. V shed 4 bases and J 2 bases; nucleotides not matched to a gene: 6. In germline, CDR1 is SQVTM, CDR2 ANQGSEA. There are 15 residues in the CDR3. CDR3 coding DNA: TGCAGCGTTGCTAAGCGGGGGGGAATCACAGATACGCAGTATTTT. Translated, it gives CSVAKRGGITDTQYF.

For the CDR3, the DNA is TGCGCCAGCAGCTATACCCTAGCAGGCCCCCCTGGAAACACCATATATTTT. Translated: CASSYTLAGPPGNTIYF. The chain combines TRBV4-1 with TRBJ1-3, with D unresolved. The germline CDR1 and CDR2 sequences are MGHRA and YSYEKL. The CDR3 runs to 17 residues. Trimming left V 5 bases short and J 2 bases short, with 19 bases between.